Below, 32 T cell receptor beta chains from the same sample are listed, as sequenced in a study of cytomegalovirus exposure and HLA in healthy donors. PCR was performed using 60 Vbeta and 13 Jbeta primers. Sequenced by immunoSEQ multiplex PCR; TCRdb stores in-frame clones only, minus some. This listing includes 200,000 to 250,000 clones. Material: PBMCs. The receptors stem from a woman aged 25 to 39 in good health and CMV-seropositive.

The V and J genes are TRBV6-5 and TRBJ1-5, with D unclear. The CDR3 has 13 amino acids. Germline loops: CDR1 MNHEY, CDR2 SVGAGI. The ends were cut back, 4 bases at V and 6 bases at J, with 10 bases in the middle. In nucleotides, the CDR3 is TGTGCCAGCAGTTGGCGGGGAGGTCAGCCCCAGCATTTT. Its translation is CASSWRGGQPQHF.

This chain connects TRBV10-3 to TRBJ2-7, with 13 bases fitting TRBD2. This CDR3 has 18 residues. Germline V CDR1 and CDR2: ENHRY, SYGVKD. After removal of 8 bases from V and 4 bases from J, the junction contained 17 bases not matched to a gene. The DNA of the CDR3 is TGTGCCATCCCTGCGGCCCTACTAGCGGGGGGGCCAACGTACGAGCAGTACTTC. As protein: CAIPAALLAGGPTYEQYF.

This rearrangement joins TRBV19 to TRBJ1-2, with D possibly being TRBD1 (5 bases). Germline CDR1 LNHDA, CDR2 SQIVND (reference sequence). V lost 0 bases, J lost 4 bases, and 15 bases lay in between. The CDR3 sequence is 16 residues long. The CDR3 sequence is CASSIDGGMSAYGYTF. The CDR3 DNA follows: TGTGCCAGTAGTATAGATGGGGGGATGTCAGCCTATGGCTACACCTTC.

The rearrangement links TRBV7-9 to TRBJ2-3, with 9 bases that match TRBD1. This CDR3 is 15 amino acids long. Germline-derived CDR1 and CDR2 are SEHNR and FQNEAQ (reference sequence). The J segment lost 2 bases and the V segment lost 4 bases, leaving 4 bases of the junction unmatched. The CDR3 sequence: CASSSGTGITDTQYF. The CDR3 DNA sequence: TGTGCCAGCAGCTCGGGGACAGGGATCACAGATACGCAGTATTTT.

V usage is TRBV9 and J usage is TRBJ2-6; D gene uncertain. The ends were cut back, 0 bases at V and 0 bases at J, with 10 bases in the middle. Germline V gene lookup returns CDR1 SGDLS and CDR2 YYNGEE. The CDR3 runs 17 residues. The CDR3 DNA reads TGTGCCAGCAGCGTAGCGGTTTGGAGCTCTGGGGCCAACGTCCTGACTTTC. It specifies CASSVAVWSSGANVLTF.

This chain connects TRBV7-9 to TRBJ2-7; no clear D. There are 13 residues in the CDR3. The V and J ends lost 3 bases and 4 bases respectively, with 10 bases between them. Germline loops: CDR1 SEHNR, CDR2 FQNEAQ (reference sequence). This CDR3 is CASSFPTNYEQYF. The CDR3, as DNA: TGTGCCAGCAGCTTCCCGACAAATTACGAGCAGTACTTC. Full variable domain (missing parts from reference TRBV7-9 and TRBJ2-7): DTGVSQNPRHKITKRGQNVTFRCDPISEHNRLYWYRQTLGQGPEFLTYFQNEAQLEKSRLLSDRFSAERPKGSFSTLEIQRTEQGDSAMYLCASSFPTNYEQYFGPGTRLTVT.

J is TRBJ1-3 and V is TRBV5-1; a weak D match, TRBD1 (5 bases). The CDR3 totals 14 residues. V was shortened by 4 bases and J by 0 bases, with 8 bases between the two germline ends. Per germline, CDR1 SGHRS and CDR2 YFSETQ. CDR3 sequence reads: CASSVGLSGNTIYF. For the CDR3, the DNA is TGCGCCAGCAGCGTGGGACTCTCTGGAAACACCATATATTTT.

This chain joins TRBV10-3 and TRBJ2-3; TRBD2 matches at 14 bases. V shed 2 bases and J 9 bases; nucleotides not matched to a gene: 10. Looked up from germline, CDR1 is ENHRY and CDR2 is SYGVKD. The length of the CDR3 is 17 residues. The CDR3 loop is CAISEGTSGGPRGTQYF. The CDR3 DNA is TGTGCCATCAGTGAGGGGACTAGCGGGGGCCCGCGCGGGACGCAGTATTTT.

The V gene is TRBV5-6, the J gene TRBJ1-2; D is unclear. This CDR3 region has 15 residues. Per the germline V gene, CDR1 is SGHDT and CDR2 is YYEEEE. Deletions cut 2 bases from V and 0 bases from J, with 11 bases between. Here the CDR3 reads CASSFVPGTNYGYTF. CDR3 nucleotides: TGTGCCAGCAGCTTCGTGCCGGGAACTAACTATGGCTACACCTTC.

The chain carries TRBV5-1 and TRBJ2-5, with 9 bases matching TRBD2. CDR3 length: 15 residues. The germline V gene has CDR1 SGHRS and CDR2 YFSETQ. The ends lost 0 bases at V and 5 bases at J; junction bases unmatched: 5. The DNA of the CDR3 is TGCGCCAGCAGCTTGGCCGGCGGGGGGGCTGAGACCCAGTACTTC. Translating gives CASSLAGGGAETQYF.

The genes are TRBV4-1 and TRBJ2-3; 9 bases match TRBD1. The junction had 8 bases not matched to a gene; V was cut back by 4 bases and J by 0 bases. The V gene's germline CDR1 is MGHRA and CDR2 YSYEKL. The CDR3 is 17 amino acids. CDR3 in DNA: TGCGCCAGCAGCCTGAACGGGGACAGGGCGAGCACAGATACGCAGTATTTT. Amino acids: CASSLNGDRASTDTQYF.

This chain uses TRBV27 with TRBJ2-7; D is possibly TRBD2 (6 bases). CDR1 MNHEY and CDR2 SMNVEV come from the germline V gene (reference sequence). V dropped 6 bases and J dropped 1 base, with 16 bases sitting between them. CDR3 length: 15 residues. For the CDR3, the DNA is TGTGCCAGCAGACTGTACTCTAGCGCTTCCTACGAGCAGTACTTC. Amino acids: CASRLYSSASYEQYF.

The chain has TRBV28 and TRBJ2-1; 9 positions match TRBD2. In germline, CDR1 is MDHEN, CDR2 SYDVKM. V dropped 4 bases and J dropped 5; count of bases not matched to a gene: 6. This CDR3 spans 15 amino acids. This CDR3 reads CASSSSGRTHNEQFF. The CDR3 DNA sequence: TGTGCCAGCAGTTCGAGCGGGAGGACACACAATGAGCAGTTCTTC. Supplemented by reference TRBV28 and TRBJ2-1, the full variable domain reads DVKVTQSSRYLVKRTGEKVFLECVQDMDHENMFWYRQDPGLGLRLIYFSYDVKMKEKGDIPEGYSVSREKKERFSLILESASTNQTSMYLCASSSSGRTHNEQFFGPGTRLTVL.

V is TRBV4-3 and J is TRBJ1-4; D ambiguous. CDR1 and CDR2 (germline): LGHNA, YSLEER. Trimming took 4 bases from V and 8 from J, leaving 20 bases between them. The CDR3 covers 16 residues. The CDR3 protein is CASSPRTTQVGEKLFF. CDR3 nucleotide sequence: TGCGCCAGCAGCCCGAGAACTACACAAGTTGGCGAAAAACTGTTTTTT.

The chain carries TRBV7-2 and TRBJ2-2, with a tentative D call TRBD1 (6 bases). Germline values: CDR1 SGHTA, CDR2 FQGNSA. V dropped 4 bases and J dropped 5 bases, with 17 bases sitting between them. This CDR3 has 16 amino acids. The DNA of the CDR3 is TGTGCCAGCAGCTCGAGGGGGACACCCAGAACCGGGGAGCTGTTTTTT. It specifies CASSSRGTPRTGELFF. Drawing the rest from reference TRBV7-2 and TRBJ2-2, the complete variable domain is GAGVSQSPSNKVTEKGKDVELRCDPISGHTALYWYRQSLGQGLEFLIYFQGNSAPDKSGLPSDRFSAERTGGSVSTLTIQRTQQEDSAVYLCASSSRGTPRTGELFFGEGSRLTVL.

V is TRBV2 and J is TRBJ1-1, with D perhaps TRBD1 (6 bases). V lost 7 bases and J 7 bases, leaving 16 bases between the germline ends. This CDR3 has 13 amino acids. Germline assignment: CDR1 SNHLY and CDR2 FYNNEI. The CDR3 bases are TGTGCCAGCAACCTAGTAGAACAGGGTGAAGCTTTCTTT. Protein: CASNLVEQGEAFF.

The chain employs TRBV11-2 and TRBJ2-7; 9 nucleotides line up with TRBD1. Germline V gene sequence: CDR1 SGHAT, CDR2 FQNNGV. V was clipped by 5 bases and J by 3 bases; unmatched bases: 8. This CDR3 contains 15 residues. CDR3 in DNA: TGTGCCAGCAGCCGTAACCGGGACAGGGACTACGAGCAGTACTTC. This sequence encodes CASSRNRDRDYEQYF.

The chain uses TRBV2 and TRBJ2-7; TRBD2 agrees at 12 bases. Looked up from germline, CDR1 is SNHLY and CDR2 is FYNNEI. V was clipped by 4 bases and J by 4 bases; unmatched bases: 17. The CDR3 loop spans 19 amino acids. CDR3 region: CASSVNGAPSGRVGYEQYF. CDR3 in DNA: TGTGCCAGCAGTGTTAATGGTGCGCCTAGCGGGAGGGTAGGATACGAGCAGTACTTC.

CDR3 DNA sequence: TGCAGCGCGTCCCCCGGGGGCTCTGGAAACACCATATATTTT. This sequence encodes CSASPGGSGNTIYF. This rearrangement joins TRBV29-1 to TRBJ1-3; D is perhaps TRBD1 (5 bases). This CDR3 is built from 14 residues. CDR1 SQVTM and CDR2 ANQGSEA come from the germline V gene. V lost 7 bases and J 0 bases, leaving 13 bases between the germline ends.

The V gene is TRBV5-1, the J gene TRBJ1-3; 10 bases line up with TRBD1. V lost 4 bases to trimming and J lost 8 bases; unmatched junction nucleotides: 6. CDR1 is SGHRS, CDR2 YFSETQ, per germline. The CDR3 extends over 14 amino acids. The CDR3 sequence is CASSDRDRGHTIYF. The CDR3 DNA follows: TGCGCCAGCAGCGACCGGGACAGGGGACACACCATATATTTT.

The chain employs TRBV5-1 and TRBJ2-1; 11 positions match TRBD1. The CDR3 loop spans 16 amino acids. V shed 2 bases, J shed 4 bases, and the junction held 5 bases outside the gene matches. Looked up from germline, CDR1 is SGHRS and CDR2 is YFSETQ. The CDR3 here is CASSLTGTGGYNEQFF. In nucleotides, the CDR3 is TGCGCCAGCAGCTTAACCGGGACAGGGGGATACAATGAGCAGTTCTTC.

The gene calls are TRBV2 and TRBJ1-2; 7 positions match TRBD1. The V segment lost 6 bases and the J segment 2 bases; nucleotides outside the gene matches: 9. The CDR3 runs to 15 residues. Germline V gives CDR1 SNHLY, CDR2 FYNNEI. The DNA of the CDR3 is TGTGCCAGCAGACTCAGGGGGTTGGAGAACTATGGCTACACCTTC. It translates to CASRLRGLENYGYTF.

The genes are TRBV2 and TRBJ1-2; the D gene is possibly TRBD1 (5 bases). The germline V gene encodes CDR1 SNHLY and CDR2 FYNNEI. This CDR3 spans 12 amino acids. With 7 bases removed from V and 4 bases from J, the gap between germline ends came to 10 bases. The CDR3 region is CASTDTVYGYTF. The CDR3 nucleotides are TGTGCCAGCACGGACACAGTCTATGGCTACACCTTC. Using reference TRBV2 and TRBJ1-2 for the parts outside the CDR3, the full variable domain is EPEVTQTPSHQVTQMGQEVILRCVPISNHLYFYWYRQILGQKVEFLVSFYNNEISEKSEIFDDQFSVERPDGSNFTLKIRSTKLEDSAMYFCASTDTVYGYTFGSGTRLTVV.

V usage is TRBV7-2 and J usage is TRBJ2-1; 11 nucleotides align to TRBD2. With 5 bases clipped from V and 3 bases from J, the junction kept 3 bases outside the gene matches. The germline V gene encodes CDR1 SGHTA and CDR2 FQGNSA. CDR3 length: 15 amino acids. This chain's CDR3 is CASSTGLAGYNEQFF. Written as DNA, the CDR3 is TGTGCCAGCAGCACCGGACTAGCGGGCTACAATGAGCAGTTCTTC.

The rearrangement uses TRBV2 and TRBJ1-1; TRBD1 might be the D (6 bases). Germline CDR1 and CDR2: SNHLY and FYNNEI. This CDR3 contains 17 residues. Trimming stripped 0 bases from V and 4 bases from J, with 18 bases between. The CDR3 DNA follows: TGTGCCAGCAGTGAAGCGCTCGAAACAGGGTTTGTCACTGAAGCTTTCTTT. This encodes CASSEALETGFVTEAFF.

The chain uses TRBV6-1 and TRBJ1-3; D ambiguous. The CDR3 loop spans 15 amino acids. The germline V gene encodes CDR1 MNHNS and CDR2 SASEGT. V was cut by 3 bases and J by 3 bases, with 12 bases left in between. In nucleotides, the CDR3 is TGTGCCAGCAGTGACAGGTTGACAAGTGGAAACACCATATATTTT. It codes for CASSDRLTSGNTIYF.

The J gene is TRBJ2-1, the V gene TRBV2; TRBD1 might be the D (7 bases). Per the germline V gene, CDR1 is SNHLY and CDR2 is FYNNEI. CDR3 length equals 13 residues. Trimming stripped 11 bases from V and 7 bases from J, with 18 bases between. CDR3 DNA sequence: TGTGCCGGGGCGGGACAGATTTTTAATGAGCAGTTCTTC. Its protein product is CAGAGQIFNEQFF.

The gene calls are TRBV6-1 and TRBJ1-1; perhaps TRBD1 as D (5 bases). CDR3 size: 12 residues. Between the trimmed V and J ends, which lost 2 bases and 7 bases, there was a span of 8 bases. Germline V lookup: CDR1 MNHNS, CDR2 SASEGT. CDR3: CASSERGFEAFF. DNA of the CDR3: TGTGCCAGCAGTGAAAGGGGTTTTGAAGCTTTCTTT.

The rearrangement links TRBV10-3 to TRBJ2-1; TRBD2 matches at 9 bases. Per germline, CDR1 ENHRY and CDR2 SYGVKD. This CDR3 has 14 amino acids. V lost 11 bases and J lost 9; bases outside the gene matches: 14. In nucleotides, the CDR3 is TGTGCCGTATTGGACATTAGCGGGAGAGGTGAGCAGTTCTTC. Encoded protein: CAVLDISGRGEQFF.

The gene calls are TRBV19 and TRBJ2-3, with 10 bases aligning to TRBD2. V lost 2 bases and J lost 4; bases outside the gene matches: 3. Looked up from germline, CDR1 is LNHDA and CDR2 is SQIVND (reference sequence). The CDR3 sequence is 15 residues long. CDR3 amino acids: CASSITSGTADTQYF. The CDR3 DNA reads TGTGCCAGTAGTATAACTAGCGGGACGGCAGATACGCAGTATTTT.

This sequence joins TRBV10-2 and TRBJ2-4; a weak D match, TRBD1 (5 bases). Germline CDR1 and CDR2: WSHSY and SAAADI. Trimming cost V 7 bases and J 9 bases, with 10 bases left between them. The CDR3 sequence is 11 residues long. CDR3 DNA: TGCGCCAGCAAAGGGGTAGGCATTCAGTACTTC. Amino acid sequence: CASKGVGIQYF.

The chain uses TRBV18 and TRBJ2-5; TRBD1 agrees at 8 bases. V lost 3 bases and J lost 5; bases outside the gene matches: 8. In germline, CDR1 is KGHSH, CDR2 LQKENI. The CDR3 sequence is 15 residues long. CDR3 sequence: CASSPGQVSRETQYF. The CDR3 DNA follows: TGTGCCAGCTCACCGGGACAGGTATCGAGGGAGACCCAGTACTTC.